Following are 10 T cell receptor beta chains from one sample sequenced in a study of beta chain features in type 1 diabetes. Expressed TCRB transcripts got sequenced, as all isolated RNA was reverse transcribed. The method was immunoSEQ multiplex PCR; TCRdb's version includes in-frame clones alone and lacks a portion of them. The sample has hundreds of thousands of clones, around 68% seen once. Sequences were obtained from naive CD4+ T cells from blood. These receptors were taken from a man in his thirties or forties in good health.

The chain carries TRBV7-8 and TRBJ2-1, with D hard to call. Germline V gene sequence: CDR1 SGHVS, CDR2 FQNEAQ. Trimming took 8 bases from V and 10 from J, leaving 9 bases between them. CDR3 length: 10 residues. CDR3 nucleotide sequence: TGTGCCAGCTACCTTAGGGAGCAGTTCTTC. This gives the protein CASYLREQFF.

Written as DNA, the CDR3 is TGTGCCAGCAGCCAAGGAGGGGGCACAGATACGCAGTATTTT. Amino acid sequence: CASSQGGGTDTQYF. The rearrangement joins TRBV14 to TRBJ2-3, with D perhaps matching TRBD1 or TRBD2 (5 bases each). Trimming cost V 1 base and J 1 base, with 6 bases left between them. CDR3 size: 14 residues. CDR1 SGHDN and CDR2 FVKESK come from the germline V gene.

This clone has more than one count but fewer than ten. This sequence joins TRBV28 and TRBJ2-2; D remains unclear. Trimming left V 1 base short and J 1 base short, with 10 bases between. Germline loops: CDR1 MDHEN, CDR2 SYDVKM. This CDR3 has 16 amino acids. DNA for the CDR3: TGTGCCAGCAGTTTATTAAACTGGTTGAACACCGGGGAGCTGTTTTTT. The encoded protein is CASSLLNWLNTGELFF.

This clone was picked up a small number of times. This rearrangement joins TRBV30 to TRBJ2-1; weak D call: TRBD2 (5 bases). This CDR3 is 20 amino acids long. Germline values: CDR1 GTSNPN, CDR2 SVGIG (reference sequence). The ends were cut back, 3 bases at V and 8 bases at J, with 35 bases in the middle. The CDR3 sequence is CAWRAKGLQSSSFGFDEQFF. The CDR3 DNA reads TGTGCCTGGAGGGCAAAAGGGCTCCAGTCATCTAGCTTTGGGTTCGATGAGCAGTTCTTC.

V usage is TRBV9 and J usage is TRBJ2-2; D ambiguous. The length of the CDR3 is 14 residues. CDR1 is SGDLS, CDR2 YYNGEE, per germline. The V gene lost 3 bases and the J gene lost 8 bases, with 14 bases spanning the gap. This CDR3 reads CASSADALVGELFF. The CDR3 DNA follows: TGTGCCAGCAGCGCCGACGCCTTAGTAGGGGAGCTGTTTTTT.

The chain carries TRBV29-1 and TRBJ1-3; 7 bases align to TRBD1. Unmatched junction bases numbered 4, after V lost 6 bases and J lost 2 bases. CDR1 SQVTM and CDR2 ANQGSEA come from the germline V gene. The CDR3 runs 13 residues. The CDR3 coding sequence is TGCAGCGTCGGACAGGCTCCTGGAAACACCATATATTTT. It specifies CSVGQAPGNTIYF.

This clone was counted a single time. The rearrangement uses TRBV13 and TRBJ2-1; the match to TRBD2 covers 10 bases. Looked up from germline, CDR1 is PRHDT and CDR2 is FYEKMQ (reference sequence). J lost 5 bases, V lost 1 base, and 11 bases had no gene match. There are 18 residues in the CDR3. CDR3 loop: CASSLVGMRGLAHNEQFF. In nucleotides, the CDR3 is TGTGCCAGCAGCTTAGTAGGGATGAGGGGACTAGCGCACAATGAGCAGTTCTTC.

The gene calls are TRBV29-1 and TRBJ2-5; 12 bases align to TRBD2. The CDR3 has 14 amino acids. J lost 4 bases, V lost 8 bases, and 8 bases had no gene match. CDR1 is SQVTM, CDR2 ANQGSEA, per germline. The CDR3 sequence is CSHTLTSGGETQYF. The CDR3 DNA follows: TGCAGCCACACATTGACTAGCGGGGGAGAGACCCAGTACTTC. Variable domain in full (rest from reference TRBV29-1 and TRBJ2-5): SAVISQKPSRDICQRGTSLTIQCQVDSQVTMMFWYRQQPGQSLTLIATANQGSEATYESGFVIDKFPISRPNLTFSTLTVSNMSPEDSSIYLCSHTLTSGGETQYFGPGTRLLVL.

This clone has just a few counts. The chain links TRBV14 to TRBJ2-1; possibly TRBD2 for D (5 bases). The CDR3 loop spans 15 amino acids. The V end lost 1 base, the J end lost 5 bases, and 12 bases lay between the germline ends. Germline lookup yields CDR1 SGHDN and CDR2 FVKESK. The CDR3 sequence: CASSQASRPNNEQFF. CDR3 coding DNA: TGTGCCAGCAGCCAAGCTAGCAGGCCGAACAATGAGCAGTTCTTC.

The genes are TRBV7-2 and TRBJ2-5, with 9 bases aligning to TRBD2. This CDR3 comprises 15 residues. Germline lookup yields CDR1 SGHTA and CDR2 FQGNSA. Losses at the gene ends were 4 bases for V and 1 base for J; bases not matched to a gene: 4. In nucleotides, the CDR3 is TGTGCCAGCAGCTCTAAGACTAGCGGCCAAGAGACCCAGTACTTC. Encoded protein: CASSSKTSGQETQYF.